This is a list of T cell receptor beta chains from one sample in a study of shared clonotypes between healthy human individuals. Assay used: immunoSEQ multiplex PCR; TCRdb lists only in-frame clones, some missing. Of hundreds of thousands of clones in the sample, roughly 96% are singletons; the top ten hold around 0.25%. Sequenced: naive CD8+ T cells sorted from blood. These receptors all come from a man under 40 in good health. The CDR3 runs from the conserved cysteine through the conserved F or W. Each record gives: J gene, V gene, D gene, CDR3 DNA, CDR3 protein. A D gene is named only where the DNA matches it firmly.

>TRBJ1-1|TRBV29-1|NA
TGCAGCGTTGCGAACGAGCGAGGCACTGAAGCTTTCTTT
CSVANERGTEAFF
>TRBJ2-7|TRBV7-9|TRBD2
TGTGCCAGCAGCGGCGGGAGGCTCGGCGACGAGCAGTACTTC
CASSGGRLGDEQYF
>TRBJ2-3|TRBV7-9|NA
TGTGCCAGCAGCCCCGGGGAAGGATCTAGCACAGATACGCAGTATTTT
CASSPGEGSSTDTQYF
>TRBJ2-1|TRBV6-1|TRBD2
TGTGCCAGCAGTGAAGTGTTAGCGGGAGGGCGGGAGCAGTTCTTC
CASSEVLAGGREQFF
>TRBJ2-5|TRBV20-1|NA
TGCAGTGCGCTTCGGGAGACCCAGTACTTC
CSALRETQYF
>TRBJ1-5|TRBV7-9|TRBD1
TGTGCCAGCAGTCCCGGACAGGGACATCAGCCCCAGCATTTT
CASSPGQGHQPQHF
>TRBJ2-3|TRBV27|NA
TGTGCCAGCAGTTTAATGGGGACCGCGAGGCCAGATACGCAGTATTTT
CASSLMGTARPDTQYF
>TRBJ1-1|TRBV19|NA
TGTGCCAGTAGTCCGACGACGGCGAACACTGAAGCTTTCTTT
CASSPTTANTEAFF
>TRBJ1-1|TRBV28|TRBD1
TGTGCCAGCAGTCTAGGGTCTACAGGGGGCGAAGCTTTCTTT
CASSLGSTGGEAFF
>TRBJ2-7|TRBV4-1|TRBD2
TGCGCCAGCAGCCAAGAAGGGTTCGGGACTAGTATGCACGAGCAGTACTTC
CASSQEGFGTSMHEQYF
>TRBJ2-5|TRBV5-5|NA
TGTGCCAGCAGCTCCGGCCTGGAGACCCAGTACTTC
CASSSGLETQYF
>TRBJ2-7|TRBV5-1|TRBD1
TGCGCCAGCAGGGGGATTAAGGGGGCAGGCAACGAGCAGTACTTC
CASRGIKGAGNEQYF